Listed here are 8 T cell receptor beta chains from one sample, sequenced in a study of blood T cell repertoires in COVID-19. Clones were sequenced by immunoSEQ multiplex PCR, and TCRdb holds only the in-frame ones, with some missing. This table has more than 300,000 clones, around 87% appearing once. Sample: peripheral blood. These receptors all stem from a woman aged 25-40 years with COVID-19, enrolled during active disease.

This chain links TRBV2 with TRBJ2-3, with 10 bases fitting TRBD2. CDR3 length: 17 residues. CDR1 is SNHLY and CDR2 is FYNNEI in the germline V gene. V gave up 0 bases and J gave up 3 bases; unmatched junction bases: 6. This CDR3 is CASSEALSGRRTDTQYF. CDR3 nucleotide sequence: TGTGCCAGCAGTGAAGCGCTTAGCGGGAGGAGAACAGATACGCAGTATTTT.

The CDR3 reads CASSFLNSAISGNTIYF. The CDR3 nucleotides are TGTGCCAGCAGCTTCCTAAACTCTGCCATCTCTGGAAACACCATATATTTT. The chain employs TRBV11-2 and TRBJ1-3; D not certain. Trimming left V 3 bases short and J 0 bases short, with 15 bases between. Germline V gene data show CDR1 as SGHAT and CDR2 as FQNNGV. This CDR3 is 17 amino acids long.

This clone was found once. V usage is TRBV24-1 and J usage is TRBJ2-5, with TRBD2 matching 13 bases. The CDR3 consists of 16 residues. Germline assignment: CDR1 KGHDR and CDR2 SFDVKD. Trimming at V came to 4 bases and at J to 5 bases, leaving 6 bases not matched to a gene. CDR3 region: CATSDPGLAGVETQYF. CDR3 DNA sequence: TGTGCCACCAGTGACCCCGGACTAGCGGGAGTTGAGACCCAGTACTTC.

The gene calls are TRBV4-3 and TRBJ2-2; TRBD1 might be the D (5 bases). The length of the CDR3 is 14 residues. V was trimmed by 4 bases and J by 4 bases, leaving 10 bases between them. CDR1 is LGHNA, CDR2 YSLEER, per germline. The CDR3 here is CASSPRGITGELFF. As DNA, the CDR3 is TGCGCCAGCAGCCCAAGGGGAATCACCGGGGAGCTGTTTTTT.

This clone was picked up many times. The chain has TRBV3-1 (or the pseudogene TRBV3-2) and TRBJ1-4; D call uncertain. This CDR3 spans 16 amino acids. V dropped 0 bases and J dropped 6 bases, with 14 bases sitting between them. Germline V gene sequence: CDR1 LGHDT, CDR2 YNNKEL (reference sequence). In nucleotides, the CDR3 is TGTGCCAGCAGCCAAGATGTGGGAGTGGGGTATGAAAAACTGTTTTTT. This translates into CASSQDVGVGYEKLFF.

This sequence joins TRBV9 and TRBJ2-7, with TRBD2 matching over 10 bases. V lost 4 bases and J lost 4; bases outside the gene matches: 8. This CDR3 spans 15 amino acids. The germline V gene encodes CDR1 SGDLS and CDR2 YYNGEE. The CDR3 here is CASSPGLANDYEQYF. Written as DNA, the CDR3 is TGTGCCAGCAGCCCGGGACTAGCGAATGATTACGAGCAGTACTTC.

The rearrangement joins TRBV7-9 to TRBJ2-1; the D gene is possibly TRBD1 (7 bases). Trimming removed 5 bases from V and 0 bases from J, with 11 bases in between. The CDR3 runs to 15 residues. Germline V gene data show CDR1 as SEHNR and CDR2 as FQNEAQ (reference sequence). The CDR3 coding sequence is TGTGCCAGCAGCCGACAGGGAGGCTCCTACAATGAGCAGTTCTTC. It specifies CASSRQGGSYNEQFF.

There are a few counts of this clone. The chain links TRBV5-4 to TRBJ2-5; no clear D. Germline V CDR1 and CDR2: SGHNT, YYREEE (reference sequence). V lost 0 bases, J lost 5 bases, and 11 bases lay in between. The CDR3 sequence is 14 residues long. The CDR3 nucleotides read TGTGCCAGCAGCTTGGTAGCTAGTCGTGAGACCCAGTACTTC. Its translation: CASSLVASRETQYF.